Included here is one TCR beta chain sequence, with context. Its antigen is currently unknown. Trimming removed 1 base from V and 7 bases from J, with 17 bases in between. The CDR3 sequence is 15 residues long. The germline V gene encodes CDR1 SGHRS and CDR2 YFSETQ. Sequencing of TCR beta, carried out with a high-throughput approach, was applied to CD8+ and CD4+ T cells from the blood. Negative isolation yielded CD8+ and CD4+ T cells; FACS enriched TEMRA cells. The sample originates from a study of CD8 T cells in Susac syndrome. General study results and limits: The study's TCR sequencing and HLA analysis covered a relatively small number of individuals, and the study acknowledged this.

An amount of RNA that ranged from roughly 0.45 to 1 ug was reverse transcribed with random hexamers. TCRdb re-called the immunoSEQ multiplex PCR reads with MiXCR, one entry per CDR3 protein. The sample contains about 300,000 distinct CDR3 sequences, roughly 85% of which appear only once. Specimen: CD8+ T cells from PBMCs. This chain links TRBV5-1 with TRBJ1-2; D is ambiguous. The receptor was isolated from a human donor with multiple sclerosis. The CDR3 region has the DNA TGCGCCAGCAGCTTGCGTCCCCAGACCGTCTGTGGCTACACCTTC. It specifies CASSLRPQTVCGYTF.